This T cell receptor beta chain is drawn from a study of human T cells and chemical hapten exposure (dated by TCRdb to the early 2020s). With regard to the full study: For sensitization, 2% DPC in acetone was applied to a 2 cm by 2 cm area of upper inner arm skin. Nearly 30 alopecia patients provided blood for TCR sequencing at one to four time points (pre-sensitization, 2, 6 and 24 weeks). Patch tests used Finn chambers with 0.01% DPC on the upper back, scored after 6 days by International Contact Dermatitis Research Group standards. The mostly female patient cohort included alopecia areata with under or over 50% scalp involvement, alopecia totalis and alopecia universalis. Weekly therapeutic DPC doses were additionally applied to the scalp of patients throughout the roughly 26-week study period. Blood was sampled from patients pre-sensitization (week 0) and at 2, 6 and about 24 weeks after DPC sensitization. Libraries were pooled for sequencing, and variation in per-sample TCR yields was attributed mainly to small differences in library volumes within the pool. In alopecia patients, the study followed how the peripheral blood TCR repertoire changed in vivo over primary and secondary sensitization to diphenylcyclopropenone (DPC), a hapten. The study at large found these results: Patch test score was positively correlated with the number of PT1 expanded TCRs, with significance at thresholds 8, 16 and 32 but not at 4. DPC sensitization did not change how many TCRs were above 1 in 1000 frequency, and no evidence was found of alterations in global repertoire structure. Because every patient had alopecia, a presumed autoimmune disease, the patients' immune response might differ from that of healthy individuals. Repeated subsampling changed both the strength of the expansion versus patch-test correlation and the threshold at which that correlation became significant. Compared with pre-sensitization or healthy control sets, expanded TCRs formed significantly more large CDR3 similarity clusters, which is consistent with antigen-driven responses.

This clonotype was detected many times. The antigen it recognizes is unknown. Per-nucleotide qualities are absent, and no much larger clonotype sits a single base away. This sample's time point label indicates: pre-sensitization, week 0. Interpreted using the paper, the treatment or condition label stands for: therapeutic diphenylcyclopropenone sensitization with weekly scalp DPC. Blood at each patch-test visit was drawn before the patch test was applied. Patients were eligible if aged 18 to 70, diagnosed with alopecia and judged suitable for DPC therapy, and pregnant patients were excluded. Total RNA was extracted from unfractionated whole blood collected in Tempus Blood RNA tubes. Measured from the cysteine to the phenylalanine, the CDR3 is 14 residues long. Only CDR3 DNA remains: 42 bases, in frame from the first base. CDR1 is given as LGHDT and CDR2 as YNNKEL, both from the germline V gene (reference sequence). The germline V end is reduced by 1 base and the J end by 5 bases; junction bases left unmatched: 2.

The library was produced with RACE. TCRdb shows the sequencer as NextSeq 500. During library preparation, unique molecular identifiers were attached to individual cDNA molecules so that TCRs could be counted in a quantitative, reproducible way. Each blood RNA sample was used to sequence both TCR alpha and TCR beta chains. The original methods were these. Samples had a median of around 92,000 TCRs, with a range from roughly 23,224 to 700,000. The Decombinator software suite was used to annotate the V, J and CDR3 of the TCR reads. Every sample was subsampled to the same number of TCRs (28,000) for the PS versus PT1 abundance plots. TCRs were defined as expanded if absent before sensitization and observed at least eight times at the 2-week time point. TCRdb applied fastp at Q25 and MiXCR to the public reads, then kept only in-frame beta chains. All rows with the same CDR3 protein become a single entry with the most common DNA and genes. The V and J calls here are based on TCRdb, not the publication. This sample holds around 350,000 distinct CDR3 sequences; about 5% were observed only once. The top ten constitute approximately 8.2% of the sample.

Here the sequenced sample was whole blood, taken in connection with sensitization to the hapten diphenylcyclopropenone (DPC). The TCR sequence derives from a woman under 30 with alopecia areata. Some clones in this sample may be carry-over from other donors' samples. This receptor chain uses TRBV3-1 and TRBJ2-1, and 7 junctional nucleotides match TRBD2. The bases are TGTGCCAGCAGCCAAGGGGGGGGAGACAATGAGCAGTTCTTC. It translates as CASSQGGGDNEQFF.